The following is a T cell receptor beta chain sequence with its context. Only in-frame clones appear in the TCRdb table, and some are missing; sequencing was by immunoSEQ multiplex PCR. The sample lists 180,000 or so clones, approximately 88% occurring once. The data were taken from a study of blood T cell repertoires in COVID-19. Enrolled through a virtual design, the participants were between roughly 18 and 90 years of age and came from roughly 22 US areas. Clinical histories supplied by participants themselves formed the basis of cohort assignment. In Cohort 3, a recovered donor had either two negative PCRs, clearance, or symptom resolution. The sequence derives from a woman aged 60 to 75 who had recovered from COVID-19. The sequencing sample was made of PBMCs or T cells enriched from blood (not recorded which).

The CDR3 DNA reads as TGTGCCAGCAGTAGCCCCCCGTGGGCTCTGGTTCATGGGAACACTGAAGCTTTCTTT. It specifies CASSSPPWALVHGNTEAFF. The rearrangement uses TRBV28 and TRBJ1-1, with no clear D. In germline, CDR1 is MDHEN, CDR2 SYDVKM. The CDR3 totals 19 residues. The V end lost 5 bases, the J end lost 1 base, and 26 bases lay between the germline ends. Filled out from reference TRBV28 and TRBJ1-1, the complete variable domain reads DVKVTQSSRYLVKRTGEKVFLECVQDMDHENMFWYRQDPGLGLRLIYFSYDVKMKEKGDIPEGYSVSREKKERFSLILESASTNQTSMYLCASSSPPWALVHGNTEAFFGQGTRLTVV.